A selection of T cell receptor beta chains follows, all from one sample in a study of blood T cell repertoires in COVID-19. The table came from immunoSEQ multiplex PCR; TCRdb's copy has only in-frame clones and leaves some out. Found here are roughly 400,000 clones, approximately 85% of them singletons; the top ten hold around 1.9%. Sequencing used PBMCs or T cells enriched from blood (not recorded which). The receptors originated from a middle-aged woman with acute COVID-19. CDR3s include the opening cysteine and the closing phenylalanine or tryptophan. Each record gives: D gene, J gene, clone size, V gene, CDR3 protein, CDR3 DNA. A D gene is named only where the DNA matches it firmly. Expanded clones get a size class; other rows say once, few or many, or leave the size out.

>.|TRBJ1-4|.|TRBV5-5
CASRRETTNEKLFF
TGTGCCAGCAGAAGAGAAACAACTAATGAAAAACTGTTTTTT
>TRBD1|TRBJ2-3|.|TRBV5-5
CASSFATGGFSTDTQYF
TGTGCCAGCAGCTTTGCTACAGGGGGCTTTAGCACAGATACGCAGTATTTT
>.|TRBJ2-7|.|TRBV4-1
CASSQWEEYEQYF
TGCGCCAGCAGCCAATGGGAGGAGTACGAGCAGTACTTC
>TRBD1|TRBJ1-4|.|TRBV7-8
CASSLARQGAAKLFF
TGTGCCAGCAGCTTAGCGCGACAGGGAGCAGCAAAACTGTTTTTT
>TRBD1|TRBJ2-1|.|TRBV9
CASSEMTGEDEQFF
TGTGCCAGCAGCGAGATGACAGGGGAGGATGAGCAGTTCTTC
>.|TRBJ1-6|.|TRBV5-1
CASSLEGNRVNSPLHF
TGCGCCAGCAGCTTGGAGGGGAACAGGGTAAATTCACCCCTCCACTTT
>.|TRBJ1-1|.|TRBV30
CAWTLPGEAFF
TGTGCCTGGACCCTCCCAGGTGAAGCTTTCTTT
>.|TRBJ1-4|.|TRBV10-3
CAISADRTNEKLFF
TGTGCCATCAGTGCGGACAGAACTAATGAAAAACTGTTTTTT
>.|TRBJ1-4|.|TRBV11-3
CASSLKFGHEKLFF
TGTGCCAGCAGCTTAAAGTTTGGGCACGAAAAACTGTTTTTT
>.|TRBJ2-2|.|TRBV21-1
CASTSGSLGPPTGELFF
TGTGCCAGCACCTCGGGGAGCCTCGGGCCCCCCACCGGGGAGCTGTTTTTT
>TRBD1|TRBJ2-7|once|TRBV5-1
CASSLRRDRGSPEQYF
TGCGCCAGCAGCCTACGGAGGGACAGGGGCTCTCCCGAGCAGTACTTC
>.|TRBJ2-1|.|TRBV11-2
CASSLGLTSSQFF
TGTGCCAGCAGCTTAGGCCTGACTAGTTCTCAGTTCTTC
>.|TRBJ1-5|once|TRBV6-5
CASSRGSNQPQHF
TGTGCCAGCTCCCGGGGTAGCAATCAGCCCCAGCATTTT
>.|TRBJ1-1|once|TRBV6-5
CASSYSAGYTEAFF
TGTGCCAGCAGTTACTCAGCGGGATACACTGAAGCTTTCTTT
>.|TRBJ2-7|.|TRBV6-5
CASNRGTGSEQYF
TGTGCCAGCAACCGAGGAACGGGAAGCGAGCAGTACTTC
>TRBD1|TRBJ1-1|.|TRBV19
CASSMGDRGTLNTEAFF
TGTGCCAGTAGTATGGGCGACAGGGGGACTCTGAACACTGAAGCTTTCTTT
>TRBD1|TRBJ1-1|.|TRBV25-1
CASGGTGRRTEAFF
TGTGCCAGCGGCGGGACAGGGCGTCGTACTGAAGCTTTCTTT
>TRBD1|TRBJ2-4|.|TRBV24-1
CAPPNLPGQGPGIQYF
TGTGCCCCCCCTAACCTCCCGGGACAGGGCCCCGGCATTCAGTACTTC
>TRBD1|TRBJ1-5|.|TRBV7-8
CASTSRGLLSGDNQPQHF
TGTGCCAGCACTTCGAGGGGGCTCCTCTCAGGAGACAATCAGCCCCAGCATTTT
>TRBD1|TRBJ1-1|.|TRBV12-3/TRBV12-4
CASRTDRGAEAFF
TGTGCCAGCAGGACGGACAGGGGGGCTGAAGCTTTCTTT
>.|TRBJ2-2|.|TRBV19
CASSIYRTGELFF
TGTGCCAGTAGTATATACAGAACCGGGGAGCTGTTTTTT
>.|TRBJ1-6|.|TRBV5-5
CASSLTPNSPLHF
TGTGCCAGCAGCTTGACTCCTAATTCACCCCTCCACTTT